A single sample gave rise to the 11 T cell receptor beta chains below, sequenced in a study of human T cells and chemical hapten exposure. TCRdb re-derived calls from the RACE reads in MiXCR, one entry per CDR3 protein. The table shows around 42,000 distinct CDR3 sequences, with roughly 12% occurring only once. Described time point: pre-sensitization, week 0. Described treatment: therapeutic diphenylcyclopropenone sensitization with weekly scalp DPC. The sample consisted of whole blood, taken in connection with sensitization to the hapten diphenylcyclopropenone (DPC). The source is a woman aged 25-40 years with alopecia areata. Some clones in this sample may be carry-over from other donors' samples.

This clonotype showed up many times. The chain employs TRBV15 and TRBJ1-5; D may be TRBD1 (5 bases). V shed 5 bases and J shed 4 bases, with 15 bases lying between them. Germline assignment: CDR1 LNHNV and CDR2 YYDKDF (reference sequence). The CDR3 consists of 15 residues. The DNA for the CDR3 is TGTGCCACCAGCCACATGGGGGGGGGAAATCAGCCCCAGCATTTT. This translates into CATSHMGGGNQPQHF.

This clonotype was recorded at least ten times. The rearrangement uses TRBV20-1 and TRBJ2-2, with 10 bases identical to TRBD2. Per the germline V gene, CDR1 is DFQATT and CDR2 is SNEGSKA (reference sequence). The J segment lost 7 bases and the V segment lost 7 bases, leaving 15 bases of the junction unmatched. This CDR3 contains 16 residues. CDR3 in DNA: TGCAGTGTTTCTGAATATGTAGCGGGAGGAAGCGGGGAGCTGTTTTTT. Translation gives CSVSEYVAGGSGELFF.

This clonotype was counted ten times or more. The chain couples TRBV6-2 or TRBV6-3 to TRBJ1-2, with no clear D. V lost 0 bases to trimming and J lost 2 bases, with 4 bases between them. The CDR3 runs to 13 residues. Looked up from germline, CDR1 is MNHEY and CDR2 is SVGEGT. The CDR3 nucleotides are TGTGCCAGCAGTTACTCCAGGAACTATGGCTACACCTTC. Its protein product is CASSYSRNYGYTF.

This clonotype was counted at least ten times. The rearrangement links TRBV6-2 or TRBV6-3 to TRBJ1-5, with D perhaps matching TRBD1 (5 bases). The V gene's germline CDR1 is MNHEY and CDR2 SVGEGT. The CDR3 contains 17 residues. V was clipped by 0 bases and J by 2 bases, with 14 bases between them. CDR3 nucleotide sequence: TGTGCCAGCAGTTACTCTCCGGGGACGAGGGGCAATCAGCCCCAGCATTTT. This encodes CASSYSPGTRGNQPQHF.

This chain connects TRBV28 to TRBJ1-5, with TRBD1 identical over 11 bases. Germline CDR1 reads MDHEN; CDR2 reads SYDVKM. The CDR3 covers 16 residues. Trimming cost V 5 bases and J 7 bases; bases outside gene matches: 10. This CDR3 reads CASSPPGQGGGQPQHF. CDR3 bases: TGTGCCAGCAGTCCACCGGGACAGGGGGGAGGACAGCCCCAGCATTTT.

This clonotype was counted a few times. This could be a read error, since a much larger clone is one nucleotide away. This rearrangement joins TRBV30 to TRBJ1-2; D unresolved. Germline-derived CDR1 and CDR2 are GTSNPN and SVGIG (reference sequence). Between the trimmed V and J ends, which lost 7 bases and 2 bases, there was a span of 14 bases. This CDR3 comprises 13 residues. CDR3 region: CASPRALNYGYTF. CDR3 DNA: TGTGCCTCTCCGCGCGCTCTCAACTATGGCTACACCTTC.

This clonotype has more than one count but fewer than ten. The rearrangement links TRBV12-3 or TRBV12-4 to TRBJ2-3; 8 bases match TRBD2. Trimming at V came to 6 bases and at J to 5 bases, leaving 7 bases not matched to a gene. The CDR3 sequence is 14 residues long. CDR3 protein: CASSPTAGVDTQYF. Here the CDR3 DNA reads TGTGCCAGCAGCCCGACAGCGGGAGTAGATACGCAGTATTTT.

J is TRBJ2-3 and V is TRBV7-6; D may be TRBD2 (6 bases). V was pared by 1 base and J by 2 bases, with 7 bases between. In germline, CDR1 is SGHVS, CDR2 FNYEAQ. The CDR3 loop spans 14 amino acids. CDR3 amino acids: CASSLGLVTDTQYF. In DNA form, the CDR3 reads TGTGCCAGCAGCTTAGGACTAGTCACAGATACGCAGTATTTT.

The V gene is TRBV19, the J gene TRBJ1-5, with 12 positions matching TRBD1. V was pared by 3 bases and J by 7 bases, with 10 bases of the junction left unmatched. Germline V lookup: CDR1 LNHDA, CDR2 SQIVND (reference sequence). The CDR3 loop spans 17 amino acids. CDR3 DNA sequence: TGTGCCAGTAGTATTGGGACAGGGGGCGGGAGGCGCCAGCCCCAGCATTTT. The encoded protein is CASSIGTGGGRRQPQHF. Full variable domain (remainder filled in from reference TRBV19 and TRBJ1-5): DGGITQSPKYLFRKEGQNVTLSCEQNLNHDAMYWYRQDPGQGLRLIYYSQIVNDFQKGDIAEGYSVSREKKESFPLTVTSAQKNPTAFYLCASSIGTGGGRRQPQHFGDGTRLSIL.

This clonotype was observed at least ten times. The rearrangement links TRBV23-1 to TRBJ2-3; D may be TRBD1 or TRBD2 (5 bases each). TRBV23-1 qualifies as an ORF whose function is uncertain. The CDR3 has 17 amino acids. V was trimmed by 2 bases and J by 7 bases, leaving 22 bases between them. This CDR3 is CASSQEGTLLDGYTQYF. CDR3 sequence (DNA): TGCGCCAGCAGTCAAGAGGGGACGTTGCTAGACGGATATACGCAGTATTTT.

This clonotype was found a few times. This chain links TRBV5-4 with TRBJ2-3; 11 nucleotides align to TRBD2. This CDR3 has 15 residues. Germline trimming cut 3 bases from V and 5 bases from J; bases unmatched to any gene: 5. Germline CDR1 SGHNT, CDR2 YYREEE (reference sequence). CDR3 amino acids: CASSSRLAGIDTQYF. CDR3 nucleotides: TGTGCCAGCAGCTCGCGACTAGCGGGAATAGATACGCAGTATTTT.